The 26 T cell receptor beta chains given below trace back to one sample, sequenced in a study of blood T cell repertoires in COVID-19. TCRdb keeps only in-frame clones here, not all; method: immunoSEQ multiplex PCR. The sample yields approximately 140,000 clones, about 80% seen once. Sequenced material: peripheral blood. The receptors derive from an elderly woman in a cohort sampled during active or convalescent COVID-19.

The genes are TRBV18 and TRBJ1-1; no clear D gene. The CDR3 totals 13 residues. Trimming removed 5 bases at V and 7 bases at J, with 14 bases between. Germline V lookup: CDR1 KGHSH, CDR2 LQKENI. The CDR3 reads CASSSPDWYEAFF. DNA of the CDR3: TGTGCCAGCTCATCCCCAGACTGGTATGAAGCTTTCTTT.

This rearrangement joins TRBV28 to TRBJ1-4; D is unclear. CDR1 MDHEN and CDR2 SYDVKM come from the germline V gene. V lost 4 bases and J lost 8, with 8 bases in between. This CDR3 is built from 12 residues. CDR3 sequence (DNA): TGTGCCAGCAGTTCCAGAACGGAAAAACTGTTTTTT. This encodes CASSSRTEKLFF.

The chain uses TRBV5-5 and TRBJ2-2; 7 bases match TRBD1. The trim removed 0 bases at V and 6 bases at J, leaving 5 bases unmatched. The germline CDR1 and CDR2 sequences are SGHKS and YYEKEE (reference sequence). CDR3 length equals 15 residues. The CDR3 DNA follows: TGTGCCAGCAGCTTGGGTCCGCAGGGGGCCGGGGAGCTGTTTTTT. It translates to CASSLGPQGAGELFF.

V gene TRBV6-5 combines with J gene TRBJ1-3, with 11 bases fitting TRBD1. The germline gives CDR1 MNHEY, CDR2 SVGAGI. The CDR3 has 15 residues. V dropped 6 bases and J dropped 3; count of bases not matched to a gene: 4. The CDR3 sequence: CASSQDRGRGNTIYF. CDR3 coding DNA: TGTGCCAGCAGCCAGGACAGGGGGCGTGGAAACACCATATATTTT.

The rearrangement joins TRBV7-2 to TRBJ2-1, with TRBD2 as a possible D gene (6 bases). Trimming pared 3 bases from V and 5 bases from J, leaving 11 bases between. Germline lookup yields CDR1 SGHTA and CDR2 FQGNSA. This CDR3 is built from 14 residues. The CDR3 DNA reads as TGTGCCAGCAGCTTCTGGGGACTGGACAATGAGCAGTTCTTC. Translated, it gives CASSFWGLDNEQFF.

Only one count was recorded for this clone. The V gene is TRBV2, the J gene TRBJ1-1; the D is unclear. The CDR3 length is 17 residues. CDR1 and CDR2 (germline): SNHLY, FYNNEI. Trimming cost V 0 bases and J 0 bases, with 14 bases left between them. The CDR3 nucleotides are TGTGCCAGCAGTGAAGCATATATTGAGGGCATGAACACTGAAGCTTTCTTT. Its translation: CASSEAYIEGMNTEAFF.

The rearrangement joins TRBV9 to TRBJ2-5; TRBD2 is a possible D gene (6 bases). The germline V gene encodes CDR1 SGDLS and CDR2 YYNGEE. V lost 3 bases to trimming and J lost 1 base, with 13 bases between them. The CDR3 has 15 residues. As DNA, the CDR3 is TGTGCCAGCAGCGGGACGGGACTTCTCCAAGAGACCCAGTACTTC. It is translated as CASSGTGLLQETQYF. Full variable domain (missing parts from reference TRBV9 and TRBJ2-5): DSGVTQTPKHLITATGQRVTLRCSPRSGDLSVYWYQQSLDQGLQFLIQYYNGEERAKGNILERFSAQQFPDLHSELNLSSLELGDSALYFCASSGTGLLQETQYFGPGTRLLVL.

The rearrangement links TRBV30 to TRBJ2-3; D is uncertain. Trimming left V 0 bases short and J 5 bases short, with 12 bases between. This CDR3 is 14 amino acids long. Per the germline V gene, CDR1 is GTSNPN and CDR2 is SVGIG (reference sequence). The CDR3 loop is CAWSVHLLEDTQYF. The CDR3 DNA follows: TGTGCCTGGAGTGTCCACCTTCTAGAAGATACGCAGTATTTT.

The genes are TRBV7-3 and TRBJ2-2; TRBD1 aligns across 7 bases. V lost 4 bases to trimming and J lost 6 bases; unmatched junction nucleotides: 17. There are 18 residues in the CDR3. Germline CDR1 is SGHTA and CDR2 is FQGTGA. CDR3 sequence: CASSSVITGAYGPGELFF. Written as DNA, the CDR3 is TGTGCCAGCAGCTCCGTCATTACAGGGGCCTATGGACCCGGGGAGCTGTTTTTT.

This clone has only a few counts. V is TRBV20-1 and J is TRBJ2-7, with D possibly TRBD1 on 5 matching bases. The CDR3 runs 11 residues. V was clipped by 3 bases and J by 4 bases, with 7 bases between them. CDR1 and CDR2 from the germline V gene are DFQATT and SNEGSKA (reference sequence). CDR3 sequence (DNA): TGCAGTGCTAGTACAGGATACGAGCAGTACTTC. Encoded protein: CSASTGYEQYF.

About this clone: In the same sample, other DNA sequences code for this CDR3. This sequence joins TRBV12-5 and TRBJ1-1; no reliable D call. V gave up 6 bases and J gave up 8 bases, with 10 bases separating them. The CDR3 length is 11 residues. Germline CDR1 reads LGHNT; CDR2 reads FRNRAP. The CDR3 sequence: CASGLISEAFF. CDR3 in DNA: TGTGCTAGTGGCCTAATATCAGAAGCTTTCTTT.

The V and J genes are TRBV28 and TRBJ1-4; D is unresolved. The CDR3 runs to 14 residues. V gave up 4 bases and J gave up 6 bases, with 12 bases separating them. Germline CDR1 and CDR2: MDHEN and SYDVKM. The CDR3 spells CASSSLRGYEKLFF. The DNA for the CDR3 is TGTGCCAGCAGTTCATTGCGGGGTTATGAAAAACTGTTTTTT.

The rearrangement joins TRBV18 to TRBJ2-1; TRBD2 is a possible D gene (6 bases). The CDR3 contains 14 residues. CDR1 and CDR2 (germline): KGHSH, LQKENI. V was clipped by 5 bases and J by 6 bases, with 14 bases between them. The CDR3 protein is CASSALGGINEQFF. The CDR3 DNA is TGTGCCAGCTCAGCCTTAGGAGGGATCAATGAGCAGTTCTTC.

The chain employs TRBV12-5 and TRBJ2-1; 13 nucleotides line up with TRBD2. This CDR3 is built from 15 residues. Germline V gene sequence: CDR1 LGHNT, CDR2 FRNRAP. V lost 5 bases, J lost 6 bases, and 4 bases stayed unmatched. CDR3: CASGKTSGGTNEQFF. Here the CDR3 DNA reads TGTGCTAGTGGTAAGACTAGCGGGGGGACCAATGAGCAGTTCTTC.

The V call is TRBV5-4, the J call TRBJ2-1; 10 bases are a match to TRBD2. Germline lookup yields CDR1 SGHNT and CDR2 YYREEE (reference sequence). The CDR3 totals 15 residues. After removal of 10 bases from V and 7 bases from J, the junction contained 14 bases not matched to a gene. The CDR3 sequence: CALQESGGEVNEQFF. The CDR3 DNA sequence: TGTGCCTTACAGGAAAGCGGGGGGGAAGTAAATGAGCAGTTCTTC.

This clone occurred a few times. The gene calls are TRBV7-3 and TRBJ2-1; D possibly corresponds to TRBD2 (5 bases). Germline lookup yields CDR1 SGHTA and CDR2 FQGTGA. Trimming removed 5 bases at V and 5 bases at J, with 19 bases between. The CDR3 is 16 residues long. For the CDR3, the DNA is TGTGCCAGCAGCGAAACTAGTCCCCGGACTGACAATGAGCAGTTCTTC. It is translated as CASSETSPRTDNEQFF.

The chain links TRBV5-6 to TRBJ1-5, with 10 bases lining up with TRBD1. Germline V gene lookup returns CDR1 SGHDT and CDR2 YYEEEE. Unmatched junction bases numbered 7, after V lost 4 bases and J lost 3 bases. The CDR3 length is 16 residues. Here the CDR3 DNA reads TGTGCCAGCAGCACCCGGGACAGGGGACTCAATCAGCCCCAGCATTTT. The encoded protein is CASSTRDRGLNQPQHF. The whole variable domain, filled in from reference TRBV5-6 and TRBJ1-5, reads DAGVTQSPTHLIKTRGQQVTLRCSPKSGHDTVSWYQQALGQGPQFIFQYYEEEERQRGNFPDRFSGHQFPNYSSELNVNALLLGDSALYLCASSTRDRGLNQPQHFGDGTRLSIL.

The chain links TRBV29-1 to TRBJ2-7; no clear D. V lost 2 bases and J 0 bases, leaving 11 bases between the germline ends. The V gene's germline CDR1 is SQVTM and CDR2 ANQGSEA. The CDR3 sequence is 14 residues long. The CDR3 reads CSVEIVRHSYEQYF. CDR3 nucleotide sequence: TGCAGCGTTGAAATCGTCCGACACTCCTACGAGCAGTACTTC.

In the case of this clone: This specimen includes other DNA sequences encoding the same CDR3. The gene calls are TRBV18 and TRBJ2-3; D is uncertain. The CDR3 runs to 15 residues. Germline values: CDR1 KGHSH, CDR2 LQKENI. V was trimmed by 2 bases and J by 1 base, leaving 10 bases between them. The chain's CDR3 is CASSPSRGGTDTQYF. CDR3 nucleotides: TGTGCCAGCTCACCATCACGCGGCGGCACAGATACGCAGTATTTT.

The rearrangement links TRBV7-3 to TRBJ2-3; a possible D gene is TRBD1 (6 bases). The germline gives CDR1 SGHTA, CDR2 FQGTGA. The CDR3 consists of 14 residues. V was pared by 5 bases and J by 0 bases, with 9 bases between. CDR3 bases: TGTGCCAGCAGCGATGACAGGAGCACAGATACGCAGTATTTT. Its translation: CASSDDRSTDTQYF.

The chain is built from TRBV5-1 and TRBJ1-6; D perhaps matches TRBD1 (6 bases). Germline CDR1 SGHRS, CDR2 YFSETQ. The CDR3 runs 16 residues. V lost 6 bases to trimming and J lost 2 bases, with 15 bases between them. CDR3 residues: CASKRTDYTYNSPLHF. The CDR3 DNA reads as TGCGCCAGCAAAAGGACAGACTACACCTATAATTCACCCCTCCACTTT.

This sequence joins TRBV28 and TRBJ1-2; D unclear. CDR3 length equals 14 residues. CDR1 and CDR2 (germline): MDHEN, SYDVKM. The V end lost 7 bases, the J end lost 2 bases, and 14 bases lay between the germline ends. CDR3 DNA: TGTGCCAGCATTAGGGCGGGCGCGAACTATGGCTACACCTTC. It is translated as CASIRAGANYGYTF.

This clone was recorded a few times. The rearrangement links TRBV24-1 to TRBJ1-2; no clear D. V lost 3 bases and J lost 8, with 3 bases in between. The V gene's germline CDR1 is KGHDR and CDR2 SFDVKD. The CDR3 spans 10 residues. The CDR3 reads CATSDQGYTF. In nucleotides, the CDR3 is TGTGCCACCAGTGATCAGGGCTACACCTTC.

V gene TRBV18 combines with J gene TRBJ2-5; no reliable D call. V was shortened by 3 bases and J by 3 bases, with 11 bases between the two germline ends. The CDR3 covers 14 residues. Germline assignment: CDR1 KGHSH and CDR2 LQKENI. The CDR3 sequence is CASSPEYPKETQYF. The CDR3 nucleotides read TGTGCCAGCTCACCTGAGTACCCCAAAGAGACCCAGTACTTC.

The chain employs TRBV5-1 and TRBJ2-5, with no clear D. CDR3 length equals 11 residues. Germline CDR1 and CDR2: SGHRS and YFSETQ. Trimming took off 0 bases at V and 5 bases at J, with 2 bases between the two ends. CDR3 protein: CASSLAETQYF. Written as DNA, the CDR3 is TGCGCCAGCAGCTTGGCGGAGACCCAGTACTTC. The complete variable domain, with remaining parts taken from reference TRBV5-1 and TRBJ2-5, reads KAGVTQTPRYLIKTRGQQVTLSCSPISGHRSVSWYQQTPGQGLQFLFEYFSETQRNKGNFPGRFSGRQFSNSRSEMNVSTLELGDSALYLCASSLAETQYFGPGTRLLVL.

CDR3: CASSQDRNLNIQYF. The CDR3 DNA is TGTGCCAGCAGCCAAGATAGAAACCTAAACATTCAGTACTTC. The chain recombines TRBV3-1 (or the pseudogene TRBV3-2) with TRBJ2-4; no definite D call. Germline V lookup: CDR1 LGHDT, CDR2 YNNKEL (reference sequence). The CDR3 is made up of 14 amino acids. Trimming pared 0 bases from V and 6 bases from J, leaving 9 bases between.